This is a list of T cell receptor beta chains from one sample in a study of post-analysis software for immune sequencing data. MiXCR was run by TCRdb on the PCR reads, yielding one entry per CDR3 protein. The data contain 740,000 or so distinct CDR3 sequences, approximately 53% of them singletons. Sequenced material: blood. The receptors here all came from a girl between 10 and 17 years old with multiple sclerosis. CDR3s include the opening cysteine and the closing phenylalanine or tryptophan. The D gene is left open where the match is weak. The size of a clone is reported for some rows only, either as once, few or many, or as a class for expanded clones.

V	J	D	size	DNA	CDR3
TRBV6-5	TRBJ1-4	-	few	TGTGCCAGCAGTTACTCCCGGAGTAATGAAAAACTGTTTTTT	CASSYSRSNEKLFF
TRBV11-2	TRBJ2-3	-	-	TGTGCCAGCAGCTTAGTTGGGCAAGATACGCAGTATTTT	CASSLVGQDTQYF
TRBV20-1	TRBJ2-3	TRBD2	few	TGCAGTGCTATTAGCGGGAGGACAGATACGCAGTATTTT	CSAISGRTDTQYF
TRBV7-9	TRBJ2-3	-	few	TGTGCCAGCAGCAAAGGACAGACCCGGTGGAGCACAGATACGCAGTATTTT	CASSKGQTRWSTDTQYF
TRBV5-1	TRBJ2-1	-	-	TGCGCCAGCAGCCCCCTCCTCAATGAGCAGTTCTTC	CASSPLLNEQFF
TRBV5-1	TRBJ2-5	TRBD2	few	TGCGCCAGCAGCTTGGCCGGGGGGGCCTTGGAGACCCAGTACTTC	CASSLAGGALETQYF
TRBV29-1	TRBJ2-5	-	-	TGCAGCGTTGGAATAAGGGGCGACTCCCAAGAGACCCAGTACTTC	CSVGIRGDSQETQYF
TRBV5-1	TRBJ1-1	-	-	TGCGCCAGCAGCTTTCAACCGAACACTGAAGCTTTCTTT	CASSFQPNTEAFF
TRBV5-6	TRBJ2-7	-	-	TGTGCCAGCCGACGTTTAAAGGTCACCTCCTACGAGCAGTACTTC	CASRRLKVTSYEQYF
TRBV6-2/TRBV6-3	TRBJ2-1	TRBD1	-	TGTGCCAGCAGAATCGGACAGGGGACCTACAATGAGCAGTTCTTC	CASRIGQGTYNEQFF
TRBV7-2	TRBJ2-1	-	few	TGTGCCAGCAGCCGGAGAACGGGGAGCTCCTACAATGAGCAGTTCTTC	CASSRRTGSSYNEQFF
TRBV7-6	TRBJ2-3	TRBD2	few	TGTGCCAGCAGTACGGGACTAGCGGGAGGTATCACAGATACGCAGTATTTT	CASSTGLAGGITDTQYF
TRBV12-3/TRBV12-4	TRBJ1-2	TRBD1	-	TGTGCCACCACGGGGGAGACAGGGGCCATAGGGAACTATGGCTACACCTTC	CATTGETGAIGNYGYTF
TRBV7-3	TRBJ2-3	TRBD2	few	TGTGCCAGCACTGCGGCGGGGGGAGATACGCAGTATTTT	CASTAAGGDTQYF
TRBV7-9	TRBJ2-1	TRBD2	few	TGTGCCAGCAGGATAGTCTCTAGCGGGGGGGCAAGCTCCTACAATGAGCAGTTCTTC	CASRIVSSGGASSYNEQFF
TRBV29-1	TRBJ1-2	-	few	TGCAGCGTCCTACAGACGGGGGACGTCTATGGCTACACCTTC	CSVLQTGDVYGYTF
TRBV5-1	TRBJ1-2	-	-	TGCGCCAACAGCTTCGAGGGCCGGCCTAACTATGGCTACACCTTC	CANSFEGRPNYGYTF
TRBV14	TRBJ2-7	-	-	TGTGCCAGCAGCCAAAGGGTTGGCAGGGAATACGAGCAGTACTTC	CASSQRVGREYEQYF
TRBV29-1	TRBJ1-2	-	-	TGCAGCGTTGATGTGATCTTCTATGGCTACACCTTC	CSVDVIFYGYTF
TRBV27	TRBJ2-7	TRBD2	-	TGTGCCAGCCGCAGAAGTCTAGCGGGAGACGTGTACGAGCAGTACTTC	CASRRSLAGDVYEQYF
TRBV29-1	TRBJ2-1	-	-	TGCAGCGTTGAGGGGGGGGGCAACAGGGTTGAGCAGTTCTTC	CSVEGGGNRVEQFF
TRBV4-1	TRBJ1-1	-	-	TGCGCCAGCAGCCAAGAGGGGAGGGTCCACACTGAAGCTTTCTTT	CASSQEGRVHTEAFF
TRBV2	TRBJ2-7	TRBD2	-	TGTGCCAGCTTCGGACTAGCGGGGACCCACGAGCAGTACTTC	CASFGLAGTHEQYF
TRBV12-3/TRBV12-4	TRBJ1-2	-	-	TGTGCCGGCAGTCCCATTAAGGGGATGGCAAAAGGCTACACCTTC	CAGSPIKGMAKGYTF
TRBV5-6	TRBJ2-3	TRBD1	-	TGTGCCAGCAGCCGGTGGGACAGACCTAGCACAGATACGCAGTATTTT	CASSRWDRPSTDTQYF
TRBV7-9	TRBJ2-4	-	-	TGTGCCAGCAGCTTTCAGGACAGTAAAAACATTCAGTACTTC	CASSFQDSKNIQYF
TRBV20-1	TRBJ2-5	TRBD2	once	TGCAGTGCCCGCGGATCAGCGGGGGTTAAAGAGACCCAGTACTTC	CSARGSAGVKETQYF
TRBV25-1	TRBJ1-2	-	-	TGTGCCAGCAACTGGGGAGGAGGGTCGAATGGCTACACCTTC	CASNWGGGSNGYTF
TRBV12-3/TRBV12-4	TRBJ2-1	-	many	TGTGCCAGCAGCCGAAAGTCTTTGGGGCGGGACGGAAATGAGCAGTTCTTC	CASSRKSLGRDGNEQFF
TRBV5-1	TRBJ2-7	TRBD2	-	TGCGCCAGCAGCCCAGCCCGGGGGGGCCACTACGAGCAGTACTTC	CASSPARGGHYEQYF
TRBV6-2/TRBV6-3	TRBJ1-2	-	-	TGTGCCAGCAGTTGGAGCGATGGCTACACCTTC	CASSWSDGYTF
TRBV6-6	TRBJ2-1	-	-	TGTGCCAGCAGCCGCGGGTCAGTGTCCTACAATGAGCAGTTCTTC	CASSRGSVSYNEQFF
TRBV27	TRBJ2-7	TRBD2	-	TGTGCCAGCAGTCCCCCAGCGGGAGGCTATTACAATGAGCAGTACTTC	CASSPPAGGYYNEQYF
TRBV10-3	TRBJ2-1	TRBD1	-	TGTGCCACAAAGGTCGGCTGGGCCTTTCACAGGGGGTCCCTCTGGGGAAAGCAGTTCTTC	CATKVGWAFHRGSLWGKQFF
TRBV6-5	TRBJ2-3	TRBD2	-	TGTGCCAGCAGTTACTCGAGACTAGCGGGAACAGGGACCGGCACAGATACGCAGTATTTT	CASSYSRLAGTGTGTDTQYF
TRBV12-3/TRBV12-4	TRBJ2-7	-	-	TGTGCCAGCAGTGGGGCCCTCCTGGGGACGGAGCAGTACTTC	CASSGALLGTEQYF